Below are 27 T cell receptor beta chains sequenced from a single sample in a study of CD8 T cells in ankylosing spondylitis. One entry per CDR3 protein results from TCRdb running MiXCR on the 5' RACE reads. The sample records under 200,000 distinct CDR3 sequences, roughly 11% being singletons. Sequenced sample: blood, either unsorted or a sorted T cell fraction (not recorded which). These receptors were collected from a male donor with ankylosing spondylitis or in good health (not recorded which).

As for this clonotype: A read error may be the cause here, since a much bigger clone is one base away. The chain is built from TRBV7-9 and TRBJ2-3; no clear D gene. The length of the CDR3 is 16 residues. CDR1 is SEHNR, CDR2 FQNEAQ, per germline (reference sequence). With 2 bases removed from V and 0 bases from J, the gap between germline ends came to 12 bases. CDR3 protein: CASSLLGGSSTDTQYF. CDR3 DNA sequence: TGTGCCAGCAGCTTATTAGGTGGGTCTAGCACAGATACGCAGTATTTT. Using reference TRBV7-9 and TRBJ2-3 for the parts outside the CDR3, the full variable domain is DTGVSQNPRHKITKRGQNVTFRCDPISEHNRLYWYRQTLGQGPEFLTYFQNEAQLEKSRLLSDRFSAERPKGSFSTLEIQRTEQGDSAMYLCASSLLGGSSTDTQYFGPGTRLTVL.

The chain recombines TRBV5-4 with TRBJ2-3, with D unresolved. The CDR3 totals 22 residues. The V end lost 1 base, the J end lost 2 bases, and 32 bases lay between the germline ends. CDR1 SGHNT and CDR2 YYREEE come from the germline V gene (reference sequence). The CDR3 region has the DNA TGTGCCAGCAGCTTGTTAGCCCTCCGGCGGCGGCAACACAACGCCTACACAGATACGCAGTATTTT. It is translated as CASSLLALRRRQHNAYTDTQYF.

This clonotype was recorded a few times. This chain links TRBV25-1 with TRBJ2-7; D could derive from TRBD1 or TRBD2 (5 bases each). V gave up 7 bases and J gave up 4 bases, with 14 bases separating them. Germline CDR1 reads MGHDK; CDR2 reads SYGVNS. The CDR3 spans 13 residues. In DNA, the CDR3 is TGTGCCAGCAAAGAGGGGTTGGGGTACGAGCAGTACTTC. Protein product: CASKEGLGYEQYF.

The chain couples TRBV6-5 to TRBJ1-2; TRBD1 might be the D (5 bases). Trimming left V 0 bases short and J 6 bases short, with 14 bases between. The germline gives CDR1 MNHEY, CDR2 SVGAGI. This CDR3 spans 15 amino acids. Here the CDR3 DNA reads TGTGCCAGCAGTTACTCGCAACGGGGGAGGGATGGCTACACCTTC. Translation: CASSYSQRGRDGYTF.

The table lists this clonotype with many counts. This chain links TRBV9 with TRBJ2-1; TRBD2 matches at 7 bases. The germline gives CDR1 SGDLS, CDR2 YYNGEE. V trimming: 0 bases; J trimming: 5 bases; junction bases outside the gene matches: 8. This CDR3 is built from 16 residues. CDR3 in amino acids: CASSVASSGTHNEQFF. In DNA form, the CDR3 reads TGTGCCAGCAGCGTAGCTTCGAGCGGGACCCACAATGAGCAGTTCTTC. Based on the CDR3 plus reference TRBV9 and TRBJ2-1, the full variable domain is DSGVTQTPKHLITATGQRVTLRCSPRSGDLSVYWYQQSLDQGLQFLIQYYNGEERAKGNILERFSAQQFPDLHSELNLSSLELGDSALYFCASSVASSGTHNEQFFGPGTRLTVL.

This clonotype was counted at least ten times. The germline gene is not matched at one end of the junction; a read error may be the cause. This chain uses TRBV10-2 with TRBJ1-1, with 11 bases aligning to TRBD1. CDR3 length: 15 residues. The germline gives CDR1 WSHSY, CDR2 SAAADI. CDR3 DNA sequence: TGCGCCAGCAGGGGACAGGGGGTGATAAACAGTGAAGCTTTCTTT. This gives the protein CASRGQGVINSEAFF.

The rearrangement uses TRBV4-1 and TRBJ2-1; D uncertain. Germline V CDR1 and CDR2: MGHRA, YSYEKL. This CDR3 comprises 14 residues. Trimming took 7 bases from V and 8 from J, leaving 18 bases between them. The CDR3 here is CASTTGFPRDEQFF. The CDR3 DNA follows: TGCGCCAGCACCACTGGGTTTCCTAGGGATGAGCAGTTCTTC.

V and J are TRBV11-3 and TRBJ2-1; 8 bases are a match to TRBD1. CDR3 size: 15 residues. Germline lookup yields CDR1 SGHNT and CDR2 YENEEA. The V segment lost 5 bases and the J segment 4 bases; nucleotides outside the gene matches: 7. CDR3 region: CASSGGQERYNEQFF. DNA for the CDR3: TGTGCCAGCAGCGGGGGACAGGAACGTTACAATGAGCAGTTCTTC.

The chain employs TRBV7-9 and TRBJ2-3; D is ambiguous. V was shortened by 5 bases and J by 0 bases, with 9 bases between the two germline ends. The germline V gene has CDR1 SEHNR and CDR2 FQNEAQ (reference sequence). The length of the CDR3 is 14 residues. CDR3: CASSPPTSTDTQYF. CDR3 nucleotide sequence: TGTGCCAGCAGCCCTCCTACTAGCACAGATACGCAGTATTTT.

There are many counts of this clonotype. The V call is TRBV28, the J call TRBJ2-7, with D uncertain. Germline V gives CDR1 MDHEN, CDR2 SYDVKM. The CDR3 has 12 amino acids. Trimming took 3 bases from V and 4 from J, leaving 7 bases between them. The CDR3 DNA reads as TGTGCCAGCAGTTTCGGGTATTACGAGCAGTACTTC. It encodes CASSFGYYEQYF.

This clonotype was detected many times. The chain uses TRBV5-1 and TRBJ1-1; D ambiguous. Trimming took off 5 bases at V and 0 bases at J, with 8 bases between the two ends. Germline CDR1 reads SGHRS; CDR2 reads YFSETQ. The CDR3 length is 13 residues. CDR3 amino acids: CASSSRLNTEAFF. CDR3 sequence (DNA): TGCGCCAGCAGTTCCAGACTGAACACTGAAGCTTTCTTT.

This clonotype was seen repeatedly, ten times or more. The chain couples TRBV6-6 to TRBJ1-5, with D unclear. Deletions cut 11 bases from V and 3 bases from J, with 14 bases between. The CDR3 contains 13 residues. Germline V gene sequence: CDR1 MNHNY, CDR2 SVGAGI (reference sequence). The CDR3 spells CAGNRDTNQPQHF. The CDR3 DNA reads TGTGCCGGAAATCGGGATACCAATCAGCCCCAGCATTTT.

This rearrangement joins TRBV5-4 to TRBJ2-6; tentatively, D is TRBD1 (6 bases). The CDR3 extends over 17 amino acids. Looked up from germline, CDR1 is SGHNT and CDR2 is YYREEE (reference sequence). V lost 4 bases, J lost 0 bases, and 14 bases lay in between. CDR3 sequence reads: CASSNRDTVSGANVLTF. CDR3 coding DNA: TGTGCCAGCAGCAACCGGGACACGGTCTCTGGGGCCAACGTCCTGACTTTC.

The chain employs TRBV2 and TRBJ1-2; perhaps TRBD1 as D (6 bases). Germline CDR1 SNHLY, CDR2 FYNNEI. The CDR3 has 14 amino acids. V gave up 7 bases and J gave up 0 bases, with 12 bases separating them. CDR3 in DNA: TGTGCCAGCACACGGGACAATGCTAACTATGGCTACACCTTC. Translation gives CASTRDNANYGYTF. The full variable domain, with the rest looked up from reference TRBV2 and TRBJ1-2, is EPEVTQTPSHQVTQMGQEVILRCVPISNHLYFYWYRQILGQKVEFLVSFYNNEISEKSEIFDDQFSVERPDGSNFTLKIRSTKLEDSAMYFCASTRDNANYGYTFGSGTRLTVV.

The chain joins TRBV5-1 to TRBJ1-2, with D perhaps TRBD1 (6 bases). This CDR3 comprises 13 residues. Germline assignment: CDR1 SGHRS and CDR2 YFSETQ. V was shortened by 5 bases and J by 2 bases, with 10 bases between the two germline ends. CDR3 DNA sequence: TGCGCCAGCAGTCATGGACAGAACTATGGCTACACCTTC. This encodes CASSHGQNYGYTF. The full variable domain, in which reference TRBV5-1 and TRBJ1-2 provide the parts outside the CDR3, is KAGVTQTPRYLIKTRGQQVTLSCSPISGHRSVSWYQQTPGQGLQFLFEYFSETQRNKGNFPGRFSGRQFSNSRSEMNVSTLELGDSALYLCASSHGQNYGYTFGSGTRLTVV.

This clonotype was seen ten or more times. The CDR3 loop is CASSQGAGGNYEQYF. CDR3 sequence (DNA): TGCGCCAGCAGCCAAGGGGCAGGGGGAAACTACGAGCAGTACTTC. The chain joins TRBV4-3 to TRBJ2-7; 7 positions agree with TRBD1. V shed 1 base and J 3 bases; nucleotides not matched to a gene: 6. Germline assignment: CDR1 LGHNA and CDR2 YSLEER. There are 15 residues in the CDR3.

The chain combines TRBV7-9 with TRBJ1-2; a possible D gene is TRBD1 (6 bases). Deletions cut 5 bases from V and 7 bases from J, with 11 bases between. Per germline, CDR1 SEHNR and CDR2 FQNEAQ (reference sequence). The CDR3 totals 12 residues. CDR3 protein: CASSPRRGGYTF. CDR3 sequence (DNA): TGTGCCAGCAGCCCACGCAGGGGTGGCTACACCTTC. Filled out from reference TRBV7-9 and TRBJ1-2, the complete variable domain reads DTGVSQNPRHKITKRGQNVTFRCDPISEHNRLYWYRQTLGQGPEFLTYFQNEAQLEKSRLLSDRFSAERPKGSFSTLEIQRTEQGDSAMYLCASSPRRGGYTFGSGTRLTVV.

This clonotype was seen repeatedly, ten times or more. Being one base from a much bigger clone, this may be a read error. CDR3 protein: CASSPYYEQYF. CDR3 nucleotides: TGTGCCAGCAGCCCCTACTACGAGCAGTACTTC. The rearrangement links TRBV2 to TRBJ2-7; D remains unclear. Trimming removed 6 bases from V and 3 bases from J, with 6 bases in between. The CDR3 spans 11 residues. Germline V gene sequence: CDR1 SNHLY, CDR2 FYNNEI.

In its sample, this clonotype was seen many times. The genes are TRBV12-3 or TRBV12-4 and TRBJ2-5; 7 bases are shared with TRBD1. V lost 4 bases and J lost 2; bases outside the gene matches: 1. The CDR3 spans 13 residues. CDR3 coding DNA: TGTGCCAGCAGTTGGGGACAGCAAGAGACCCAGTACTTC. Its translation: CASSWGQQETQYF.

This clonotype was observed at least ten times. This chain joins TRBV5-1 and TRBJ2-1; 9 bases agree with TRBD2. Germline V gene data show CDR1 as SGHRS and CDR2 as YFSETQ. This CDR3 has 19 residues. The J segment lost 2 bases and the V segment lost 4 bases, leaving 16 bases of the junction unmatched. CDR3 DNA: TGCGCCAGCAGCCTAGGATATAGGCTAGCGGGAATTACCTACAATGAGCAGTTCTTC. It specifies CASSLGYRLAGITYNEQFF.

This clonotype was detected many times. CDR3 sequence (DNA): TGTGCCAGCAGCTTTATCGGGAGAAGCACAGATACGCAGTATTTT. Translated, it gives CASSFIGRSTDTQYF. V gene TRBV11-2 combines with J gene TRBJ2-3; weak D call: TRBD2 (6 bases). The CDR3 is 15 residues long. V was clipped by 3 bases and J by 0 bases, with 10 bases between them. The germline V gene encodes CDR1 SGHAT and CDR2 FQNNGV.

This clonotype was recorded at least ten times. The CDR3 spells CASTIMIRGDTQYF. Written as DNA, the CDR3 is TGTGCCAGCACCATCATGATCCGGGGGGATACGCAGTATTTT. The V call is TRBV12-3 or TRBV12-4, the J call TRBJ2-3; maybe TRBD2 (6 bases). Trimming stripped 7 bases from V and 6 bases from J, with 17 bases between. This CDR3 region has 14 residues.

Many counts were recorded for this clonotype. The rearrangement joins TRBV5-1 to TRBJ2-5; D gene ambiguous. Germline-derived CDR1 and CDR2 are SGHRS and YFSETQ. This CDR3 contains 13 residues. V lost 0 bases, J lost 5 bases, and 8 bases lay in between. The CDR3 coding sequence is TGCGCCAGCAGCTTGGTTCAGTGGGAGACCCAGTACTTC. Amino acids: CASSLVQWETQYF.

The table lists this clonotype with a few counts. V usage is TRBV29-1 and J usage is TRBJ2-1; D perhaps matches TRBD1 (6 bases). CDR1 and CDR2 (germline): SQVTM, ANQGSEA. Trimming took 8 bases from V and 4 from J, leaving 21 bases between them. The CDR3 covers 15 residues. As DNA, the CDR3 is TGCAGCACCGATCTGACAGGTGGAGAGTACAATGAGCAGTTCTTC. This encodes CSTDLTGGEYNEQFF.

This clonotype was picked up many times. This chain connects TRBV12-3 or TRBV12-4 to TRBJ1-2, with TRBD1 as a possible D gene (5 bases). The CDR3 has 12 residues. Trimming removed 10 bases at V and 3 bases at J, with 12 bases between. CDR3 bases: TGTGCCACCTCTTGGGGGGACTATGGCTACACCTTC. This translates into CATSWGDYGYTF.

The chain links TRBV19 to TRBJ2-2; D might be TRBD2 (6 bases). The CDR3 runs to 15 residues. The V and J ends lost 0 bases and 5 bases respectively, with 10 bases between them. CDR1 LNHDA and CDR2 SQIVND come from the germline V gene (reference sequence). CDR3 DNA sequence: TGTGCCAGTAGTATAGACTCAGGGACTACCGGGGAGCTGTTTTTT. It codes for CASSIDSGTTGELFF.

This clonotype was seen ten or more times. The V and J genes are TRBV29-1 and TRBJ2-2; TRBD1 matches 8 bases. CDR3 length: 15 residues. CDR1 is SQVTM, CDR2 ANQGSEA, per germline. The V segment lost 3 bases and the J segment 0 bases; nucleotides outside the gene matches: 3. The CDR3 DNA reads TGCAGCGTTGACCCAGGGGGCGCGAACACCGGGGAGCTGTTTTTT. Protein sequence: CSVDPGGANTGELFF.